The 12 T cell receptor beta chains presented below share a single source sample, sequenced in a study of identical twins. A single record per CDR3 protein comes from TCRdb applying MiXCR to the 5' RACE reads. Of roughly 750,000 distinct CDR3 sequences detected, 21% appear once; the ten largest clones hold about 4.5%. The same data also went into a second study, on T cells expressing NK-cell markers.

The sample comprised PBMCs. Receptor source: a woman under 30 in good health.

The chain carries TRBV6-1 and TRBJ2-7; 7 nucleotides align to TRBD1. Trimming removed 9 bases from V and 2 bases from J; junction bases left unmatched: 10. Per the germline V gene, CDR1 is MNHNS and CDR2 is SASEGT. The CDR3 is 14 amino acids. The CDR3 DNA follows: TGTGCCAGTTCACAGGGGCGCCCCGCCTACGAGCAGTACTTC. This sequence encodes CASSQGRPAYEQYF.

Ten or more counts support this clonotype. In nucleotides, the CDR3 is TGCAGCGTTGTTTGGAGCGGGAGGGCCATGAATGAGCAGTTCTTC. Translation: CSVVWSGRAMNEQFF. The J gene is TRBJ2-1, the V gene TRBV29-1, with TRBD2 matching over 10 bases. The CDR3 runs 15 residues. Per the germline V gene, CDR1 is SQVTM and CDR2 is ANQGSEA. The V gene end was trimmed by 4 bases and the J gene end by 7 bases; junction bases not matched to a gene: 10.

This chain links TRBV29-1 with TRBJ2-5; TRBD2 is a possible D gene (6 bases). The CDR3 consists of 15 residues. In germline, CDR1 is SQVTM, CDR2 ANQGSEA. The V gene lost 3 bases and the J gene lost 3 bases, with 17 bases spanning the gap. CDR3 in DNA: TGCAGCGTTGAGATCCAAGGGGAGGCGAAAGAGACCCAGTACTTC. Protein product: CSVEIQGEAKETQYF.

Note on this clonotype: The limits of the CDR3 on the DNA are not certain, so only TCRdb's listed CDR3 is given. The gene calls are TRBV12-3 or TRBV12-4 and TRBJ1-5. The CDR3 is 14 residues long, counting both termini. CDR3 sequence reads: CASSSSISNQPQHF.

There are a few counts of this clonotype. The chain carries TRBV20-1 and TRBJ2-5; no clear D gene. The V end lost 0 bases, the J end lost 5 bases, and 16 bases lay between the germline ends. The CDR3 contains 15 residues. CDR1 and CDR2 from the germline V gene are DFQATT and SNEGSKA (reference sequence). The CDR3 loop reads CSARDDGRTYETQYF. The CDR3 region has the DNA TGCAGTGCTAGAGATGACGGCAGGACGTACGAGACCCAGTACTTC.

This clonotype has a handful of counts. This chain links TRBV5-1 with TRBJ2-1, with a tentative D call TRBD1 (5 bases). V was shortened by 2 bases and J by 4 bases, with 13 bases between the two germline ends. Germline-derived CDR1 and CDR2 are SGHRS and YFSETQ. The CDR3 is 15 amino acids. The CDR3 region has the DNA TGCGCCAGCAGCTTAGGGAATTCAGGGTACAATGAGCAGTTCTTC. It is translated as CASSLGNSGYNEQFF.

The sample holds a few counts of this clonotype. This chain connects TRBV12-3 or TRBV12-4 to TRBJ1-1; TRBD1 might be the D (6 bases). CDR3 size: 13 residues. Trimming took 5 bases from V and 7 from J, leaving 14 bases between them. The CDR3 bases are TGTGCCAGCAGTCCCCTAGGACAGAATGAAGCTTTCTTT. Encoded protein: CASSPLGQNEAFF.

This clonotype was seen ten or more times. The chain recombines TRBV3-1 with TRBJ2-5; TRBD2 matches 10 bases. Germline loops: CDR1 LGHDT, CDR2 YNNKEL (reference sequence). The V gene end was trimmed by 3 bases and the J gene end by 4 bases; junction bases not matched to a gene: 5. The CDR3 has 15 amino acids. In nucleotides, the CDR3 is TGTGCCAGCAGCCAGTCCGCTAGCGGGGGAGAGACCCAGTACTTC. It codes for CASSQSASGGETQYF.

In this sample, this clonotype turned up many times. The V call is TRBV12-3 or TRBV12-4, the J call TRBJ2-1; TRBD1 might be the D (6 bases). This CDR3 is built from 14 residues. V lost 6 bases and J 2 bases, leaving 11 bases between the germline ends. CDR3 coding DNA: TGTGCCAGCAGCCCCAGGGGCCCCTACAATGAGCAGTTCTTC. Its translation: CASSPRGPYNEQFF.

Concerning this clonotype: One junction end does not reproduce the germline sequence, and a read error may be involved. V usage is TRBV4-3 and J usage is TRBJ2-7, with 8 nucleotides matching TRBD2. CDR1 is LGHNA and CDR2 is YSLEER in the germline V gene. CDR3 length: 14 amino acids. The CDR3 is CASSQDRIATSVTF. DNA for the CDR3: TGCGCCAGCAGCCAAGATAGGATAGCGACTAGCGTAACTTTC.

The chain combines TRBV20-1 with TRBJ1-4, with 8 bases lining up with TRBD1. The germline V gene has CDR1 DFQATT and CDR2 SNEGSKA (reference sequence). The junction had 4 bases not matched to a gene; V was cut back by 6 bases and J by 7 bases. The CDR3 runs to 12 residues. In DNA form, the CDR3 reads TGCAGTGCCGCCGGGACAGGTGAAAAACTGTTTTTT. Residues: CSAAGTGEKLFF.

The chain joins TRBV20-1 to TRBJ1-1, with D possibly being TRBD1 (5 bases). Germline CDR1 and CDR2: DFQATT and SNEGSKA (reference sequence). Trimming took 0 bases from V and 1 from J, leaving 15 bases between them. The CDR3 has 16 residues. The CDR3 loop reads CSARDQGRPPNTEAFF. CDR3 DNA: TGCAGTGCTAGAGATCAGGGTAGACCTCCGAACACTGAAGCTTTCTTT.